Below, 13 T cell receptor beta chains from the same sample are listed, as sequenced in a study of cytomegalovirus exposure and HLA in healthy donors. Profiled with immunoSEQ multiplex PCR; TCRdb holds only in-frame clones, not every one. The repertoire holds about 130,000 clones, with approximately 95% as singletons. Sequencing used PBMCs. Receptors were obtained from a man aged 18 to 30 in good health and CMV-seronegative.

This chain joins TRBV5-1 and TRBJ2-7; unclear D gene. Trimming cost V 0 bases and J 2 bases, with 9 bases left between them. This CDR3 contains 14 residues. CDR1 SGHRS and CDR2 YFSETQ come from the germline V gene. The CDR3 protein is CASSLGAGTYEQYF. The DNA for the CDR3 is TGCGCCAGCAGCTTGGGGGCAGGAACCTACGAGCAGTACTTC. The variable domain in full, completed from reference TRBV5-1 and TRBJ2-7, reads KAGVTQTPRYLIKTRGQQVTLSCSPISGHRSVSWYQQTPGQGLQFLFEYFSETQRNKGNFPGRFSGRQFSNSRSEMNVSTLELGDSALYLCASSLGAGTYEQYFGPGTRLTVT.

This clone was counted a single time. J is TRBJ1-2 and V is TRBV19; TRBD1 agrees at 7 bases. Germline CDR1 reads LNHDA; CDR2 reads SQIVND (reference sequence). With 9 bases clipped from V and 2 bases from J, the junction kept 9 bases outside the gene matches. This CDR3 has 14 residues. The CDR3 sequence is CASKQGHINYGYTF. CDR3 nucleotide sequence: TGTGCCAGCAAACAGGGGCACATCAACTATGGCTACACCTTC. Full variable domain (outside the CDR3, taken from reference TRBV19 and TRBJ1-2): DGGITQSPKYLFRKEGQNVTLSCEQNLNHDAMYWYRQDPGQGLRLIYYSQIVNDFQKGDIAEGYSVSREKKESFPLTVTSAQKNPTAFYLCASKQGHINYGYTFGSGTRLTVV.

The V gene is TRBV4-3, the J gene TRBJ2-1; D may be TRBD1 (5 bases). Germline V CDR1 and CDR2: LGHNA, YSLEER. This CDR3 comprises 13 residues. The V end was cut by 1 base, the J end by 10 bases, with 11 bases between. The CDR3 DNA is TGCGCCAGCAGCCAAGGGTCAGACAGAGAGCAGTTCTTC. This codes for CASSQGSDREQFF.

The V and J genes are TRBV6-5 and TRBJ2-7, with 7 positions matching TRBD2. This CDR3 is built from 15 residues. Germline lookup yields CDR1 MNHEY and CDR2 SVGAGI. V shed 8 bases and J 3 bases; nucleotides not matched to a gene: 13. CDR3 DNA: TGTGCCAGCCAGCCCGGGACTACTACATTCTACGAGCAGTACTTC. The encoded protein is CASQPGTTTFYEQYF.

The CDR3 nucleotides read TGTGCCAGCAGCTTAACCGGGACTAGCGGTACCTACGAGCAGTACTTC. This gives the protein CASSLTGTSGTYEQYF. The chain uses TRBV7-2 and TRBJ2-7, with TRBD2 matching over 11 bases. The trim removed 2 bases at V and 2 bases at J, leaving 5 bases unmatched. Germline V gene sequence: CDR1 SGHTA, CDR2 FQGNSA. The CDR3 loop spans 16 amino acids.

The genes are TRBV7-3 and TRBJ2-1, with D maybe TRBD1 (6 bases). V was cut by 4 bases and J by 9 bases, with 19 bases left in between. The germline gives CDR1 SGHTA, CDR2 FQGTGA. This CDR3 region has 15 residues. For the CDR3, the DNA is TGTGCCAGCAGCTCCATGACAGGTGGAGTGCGTGAGCAGTTCTTC. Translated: CASSSMTGGVREQFF. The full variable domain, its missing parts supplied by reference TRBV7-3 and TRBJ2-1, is GAGVSQTPSNKVTEKGKYVELRCDPISGHTALYWYRQSLGQGPEFLIYFQGTGAADDSGLPNDRFFAVRPEGSVSTLKIQRTERGDSAVYLCASSSMTGGVREQFFGPGTRLTVL.

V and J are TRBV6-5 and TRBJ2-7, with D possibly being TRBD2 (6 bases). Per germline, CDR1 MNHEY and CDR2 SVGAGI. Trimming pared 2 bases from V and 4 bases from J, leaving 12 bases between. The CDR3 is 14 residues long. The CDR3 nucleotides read TGTGCCAGCAGTTACGGGGGACTTCTTTACGAGCAGTACTTC. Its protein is CASSYGGLLYEQYF.

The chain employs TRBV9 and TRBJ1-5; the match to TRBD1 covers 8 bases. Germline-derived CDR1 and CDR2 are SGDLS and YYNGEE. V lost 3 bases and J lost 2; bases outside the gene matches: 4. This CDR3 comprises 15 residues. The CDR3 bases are TGTGCCAGCAGCGCCCCGGGACAGGGCAATCAGCCCCAGCATTTT. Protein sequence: CASSAPGQGNQPQHF.

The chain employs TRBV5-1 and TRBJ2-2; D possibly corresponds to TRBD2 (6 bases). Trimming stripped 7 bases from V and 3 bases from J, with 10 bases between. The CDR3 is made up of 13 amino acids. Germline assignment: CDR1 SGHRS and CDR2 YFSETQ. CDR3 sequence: CASRTMDTGELFF. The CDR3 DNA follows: TGCGCCAGCCGGACTATGGACACCGGGGAGCTGTTTTTT.

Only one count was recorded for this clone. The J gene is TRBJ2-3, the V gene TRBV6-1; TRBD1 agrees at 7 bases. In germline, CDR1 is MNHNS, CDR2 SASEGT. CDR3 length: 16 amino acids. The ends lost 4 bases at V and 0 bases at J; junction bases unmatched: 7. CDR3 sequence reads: CASSGTTGVSTDTQYF. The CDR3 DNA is TGTGCCAGCAGTGGGACAACAGGGGTTAGCACAGATACGCAGTATTTT.

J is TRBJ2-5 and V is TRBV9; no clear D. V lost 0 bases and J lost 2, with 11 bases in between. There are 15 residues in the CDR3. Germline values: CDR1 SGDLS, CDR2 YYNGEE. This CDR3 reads CASSVGSRRQETQYF. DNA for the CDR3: TGTGCCAGCAGCGTAGGTTCGAGGAGACAAGAGACCCAGTACTTC.

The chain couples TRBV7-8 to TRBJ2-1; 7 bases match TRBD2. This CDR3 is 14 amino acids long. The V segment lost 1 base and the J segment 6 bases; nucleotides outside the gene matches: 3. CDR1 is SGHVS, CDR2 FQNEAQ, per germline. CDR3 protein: CASSLGGGSNEQFF. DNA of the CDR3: TGTGCCAGCAGCTTAGGAGGCGGGAGCAATGAGCAGTTCTTC.

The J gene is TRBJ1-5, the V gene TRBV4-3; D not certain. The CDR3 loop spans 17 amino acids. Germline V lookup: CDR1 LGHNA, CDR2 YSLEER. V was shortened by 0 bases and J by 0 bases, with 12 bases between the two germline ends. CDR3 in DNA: TGCGCCAGCAGCCAAGATCGGAGGGCCTATAGCAATCAGCCCCAGCATTTT. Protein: CASSQDRRAYSNQPQHF.